The 22 T cell receptor beta chains in this list originate from one sample, sequenced in a study of cytomegalovirus exposure and HLA in healthy donors. Vbeta (60) and Jbeta (13) primers were used in the PCR. Clones were read by immunoSEQ multiplex PCR, and TCRdb kept only the in-frame ones, dropping some. Here the sample spans some 150,000 clones, around 72% being singletons. Sequencing was done on a sample of PBMCs. Every receptor here comes from a man aged 40-49 years in good health and CMV-seronegative.

This chain connects TRBV6-5 to TRBJ2-1; 9 bases are a match to TRBD2. This CDR3 has 15 amino acids. Unmatched junction bases numbered 14, after V lost 10 bases and J lost 7 bases. The germline V gene has CDR1 MNHEY and CDR2 SVGAGI. The CDR3 DNA follows: TGTGCCACCACCCCCCCGCGGGAGGGCCGGAATGAGCAGTTCTTC. The encoded protein is CATTPPREGRNEQFF.

The sample holds a few counts of this clone. This chain links TRBV2 with TRBJ1-1, with D maybe TRBD1 (5 bases). Germline V gives CDR1 SNHLY, CDR2 FYNNEI. The CDR3 runs 14 residues. V was clipped by 8 bases and J by 1 base, with 14 bases between them. The CDR3 reads CASVQEQGNTEAFF. In nucleotides, the CDR3 is TGTGCCAGCGTACAGGAGCAAGGGAACACTGAAGCTTTCTTT. The full variable domain, in which reference TRBV2 and TRBJ1-1 provide the parts outside the CDR3, is EPEVTQTPSHQVTQMGQEVILRCVPISNHLYFYWYRQILGQKVEFLVSFYNNEISEKSEIFDDQFSVERPDGSNFTLKIRSTKLEDSAMYFCASVQEQGNTEAFFGQGTRLTVV.

The rearrangement links TRBV6-1 to TRBJ1-5, with D uncertain. Trimming stripped 0 bases from V and 2 bases from J, with 11 bases between. Germline-derived CDR1 and CDR2 are MNHNS and SASEGT. The CDR3 loop spans 16 amino acids. The DNA for the CDR3 is TGTGCCAGCAGTGAAGCGGAGGGAGGTGGCAATCAGCCCCAGCATTTT. Translated: CASSEAEGGGNQPQHF.

The rearrangement uses TRBV28 and TRBJ2-7; D perhaps matches TRBD2 (6 bases). The V gene's germline CDR1 is MDHEN and CDR2 SYDVKM. Trimming stripped 4 bases from V and 4 bases from J, with 17 bases between. This CDR3 region has 15 residues. CDR3 region: CASSSEGRVSYEQYF. CDR3 DNA: TGTGCCAGCAGTTCGGAGGGCCGGGTCTCGTACGAGCAGTACTTC. Full variable domain (rest looked up from reference TRBV28 and TRBJ2-7): DVKVTQSSRYLVKRTGEKVFLECVQDMDHENMFWYRQDPGLGLRLIYFSYDVKMKEKGDIPEGYSVSREKKERFSLILESASTNQTSMYLCASSSEGRVSYEQYFGPGTRLTVT.

The rearrangement joins TRBV7-9 to TRBJ1-1; 9 nucleotides line up with TRBD1. V shed 5 bases, J shed 2 bases, and the junction held 6 bases outside the gene matches. Germline CDR1 reads SEHNR; CDR2 reads FQNEAQ (reference sequence). This CDR3 comprises 15 residues. CDR3 nucleotide sequence: TGTGCCAGCAGCGGAAGGGACAGGGTAAACACTGAAGCTTTCTTT. Translation: CASSGRDRVNTEAFF.

The chain employs TRBV6-1 and TRBJ2-5; D may be TRBD1 (6 bases). From germline, CDR1 is MNHNS and CDR2 SASEGT. Trimming removed 9 bases from V and 3 bases from J, with 11 bases in between. The CDR3 is 12 residues long. CDR3 in DNA: TGTGCCAGTGACTACAGGGAAGAGACCCAGTACTTC. Its translation is CASDYREETQYF.

The genes are TRBV7-9 and TRBJ1-2; TRBD1 might be the D (5 bases). There are 14 residues in the CDR3. Trimming removed 3 bases at V and 3 bases at J, with 11 bases between. The germline V gene has CDR1 SEHNR and CDR2 FQNEAQ (reference sequence). This CDR3 reads CASSLRGPDYGYTF. The CDR3 DNA follows: TGTGCCAGCAGCTTGCGGGGACCGGACTATGGCTACACCTTC. Full variable domain (outside the CDR3, taken from reference TRBV7-9 and TRBJ1-2): DTGVSQNPRHKITKRGQNVTFRCDPISEHNRLYWYRQTLGQGPEFLTYFQNEAQLEKSRLLSDRFSAERPKGSFSTLEIQRTEQGDSAMYLCASSLRGPDYGYTFGSGTRLTVV.

This sequence joins TRBV6-1 and TRBJ1-4; D is possibly TRBD1 (5 bases). From germline, CDR1 is MNHNS and CDR2 SASEGT. The CDR3 extends over 13 amino acids. Trimming shortened V by 8 bases and J by 4 bases, and 11 bases separated the two germline ends. CDR3 loop: CASVRGFNEKLFF. The DNA for the CDR3 is TGTGCCAGCGTCCGGGGGTTTAATGAAAAACTGTTTTTT.

A single count supports this clone. V gene TRBV7-9 combines with J gene TRBJ2-7, with D tentatively TRBD2 (5 bases). Trimming took 4 bases from V and 0 from J, leaving 13 bases between them. The CDR3 totals 15 residues. Germline lookup yields CDR1 SEHNR and CDR2 FQNEAQ (reference sequence). CDR3 sequence: CASSSAGEGSYEQYF. CDR3 nucleotides: TGTGCCAGCAGCTCCGCCGGCGAGGGCTCCTACGAGCAGTACTTC.

The CDR3: CAWQSSGNQPQHF. In DNA form, the CDR3 reads TGTGCCTGGCAAAGTTCCGGCAATCAGCCCCAGCATTTT. The rearrangement links TRBV28 to TRBJ1-5; no firm D call. Germline CDR1 and CDR2: MDHEN and SYDVKM. The CDR3 totals 13 residues. V was cut by 11 bases and J by 2 bases, with 13 bases left in between.

The CDR3 spells CAGRQGWTGELFF. CDR3 DNA: TGTGCGGGGAGACAGGGGTGGACCGGGGAGCTGTTTTTT. The genes are TRBV30 and TRBJ2-2; 8 nucleotides align to TRBD1. The germline CDR1 and CDR2 sequences are GTSNPN and SVGIG (reference sequence). The CDR3 runs to 13 residues.

V is TRBV9 and J is TRBJ2-7, with TRBD2 identical over 8 bases. The V gene's germline CDR1 is SGDLS and CDR2 YYNGEE. The CDR3 is 15 residues long. The ends lost 1 base at V and 2 bases at J; junction bases unmatched: 5. CDR3 in DNA: TGTGCCAGCAGCGTAAGGAGCGGGAGCCCCTACGAGCAGTACTTC. Translating gives CASSVRSGSPYEQYF.

The gene calls are TRBV5-1 and TRBJ1-1; D is unresolved. V dropped 7 bases and J dropped 2 bases, with 9 bases sitting between them. The CDR3 loop spans 12 amino acids. Looked up from germline, CDR1 is SGHRS and CDR2 is YFSETQ. The CDR3 loop reads CASANTNTEAFF. The CDR3 DNA sequence: TGCGCCAGCGCCAACACCAACACTGAAGCTTTCTTT.

This rearrangement joins TRBV28 to TRBJ1-5; D gene unclear. The CDR3 runs to 13 residues. V lost 5 bases and J 3 bases, leaving 8 bases between the germline ends. Germline CDR1 and CDR2: MDHEN and SYDVKM. CDR3 coding DNA: TGTGCCAGCAGTGGCAGTCTCAATCAGCCCCAGCATTTT. Residues: CASSGSLNQPQHF.

This clone came up a few times. The CDR3 protein is CATHGGYGYGYTF. CDR3 coding DNA: TGTGCCACCCACGGGGGGTATGGCTATGGCTACACCTTC. The chain carries TRBV25-1 and TRBJ1-2, with TRBD1 as a possible D gene (5 bases). Germline V lookup: CDR1 MGHDK, CDR2 SYGVNS. With 10 bases removed from V and 4 bases from J, the gap between germline ends came to 16 bases. The CDR3 is 13 residues long.

This clone was detected only a few times. The chain uses TRBV27 and TRBJ2-3; 8 bases match TRBD2. V dropped 6 bases and J dropped 0; count of bases not matched to a gene: 5. In germline, CDR1 is MNHEY, CDR2 SMNVEV (reference sequence). This CDR3 spans 15 amino acids. The CDR3 spells CASSSGGTSTDTQYF. In DNA form, the CDR3 reads TGTGCCAGCAGCAGCGGGGGAACTAGCACAGATACGCAGTATTTT.

This clone occurred a few times. The J gene is TRBJ2-5, the V gene TRBV2; 7 nucleotides line up with TRBD2. The germline CDR1 and CDR2 sequences are SNHLY and FYNNEI. Trimming removed 8 bases from V and 4 bases from J; junction bases left unmatched: 10. This CDR3 is built from 14 residues. The CDR3 region is CASSRTRRTETQYF. CDR3 in DNA: TGTGCCAGCTCCAGGACTAGAAGAACAGAGACCCAGTACTTC.

This sequence joins TRBV7-7 and TRBJ2-5; D perhaps matches TRBD2 (6 bases). Trimming shortened V by 2 bases and J by 3 bases, and 13 bases separated the two germline ends. CDR3 size: 15 residues. CDR1 is SSHAT, CDR2 FNYEAQ, per germline (reference sequence). The CDR3 DNA sequence: TGTGCCAGCAGCTTATGGGCTAGCGATAAAGAGACCCAGTACTTC. Residues: CASSLWASDKETQYF.

V usage is TRBV19 and J usage is TRBJ2-1; 10 positions match TRBD2. The CDR3 has 17 amino acids. Trimming removed 4 bases from V and 4 bases from J; junction bases left unmatched: 10. Germline CDR1 LNHDA, CDR2 SQIVND (reference sequence). The CDR3 DNA sequence: TGTGCCAGTAGTAACTTAATGAGCGGGAGGGGATACAATGAGCAGTTCTTC. Residues: CASSNLMSGRGYNEQFF.

The chain links TRBV5-6 to TRBJ2-7, with D maybe TRBD2 (5 bases). V shed 0 bases and J shed 0 bases, with 10 bases lying between them. The germline gives CDR1 SGHDT, CDR2 YYEEEE. The CDR3 is 15 residues long. CDR3 residues: CASSLGPGSSYEQYF. DNA of the CDR3: TGTGCCAGCAGCTTGGGCCCGGGGAGCTCCTACGAGCAGTACTTC.

The chain carries TRBV5-6 and TRBJ2-2; 9 bases align to TRBD2. The CDR3 totals 17 residues. In germline, CDR1 is SGHDT, CDR2 YYEEEE. J lost 4 bases, V lost 4 bases, and 11 bases had no gene match. The chain's CDR3 is CASSQIIAGVITGELFF. The CDR3 bases are TGTGCCAGCAGCCAGATTATAGCGGGAGTGATCACCGGGGAGCTGTTTTTT.

The V and J genes are TRBV5-5 and TRBJ1-5, with D maybe TRBD1 (6 bases). CDR1 is SGHKS and CDR2 is YYEKEE in the germline V gene (reference sequence). This CDR3 has 17 amino acids. Trimming left V 4 bases short and J 1 base short, with 18 bases between. CDR3 in amino acids: CASSPERGAGSNQPQHF. CDR3 sequence (DNA): TGTGCCAGCAGCCCGGAGCGGGGGGCTGGAAGCAATCAGCCCCAGCATTTT. The full variable domain, its missing parts supplied by reference TRBV5-5 and TRBJ1-5, is DAGVTQSPTHLIKTRGQQVTLRCSPISGHKSVSWYQQVLGQGPQFIFQYYEKEERGRGNFPDRFSARQFPNYSSELNVNALLLGDSALYLCASSPERGAGSNQPQHFGDGTRLSIL.